The present TCR beta chain was sequenced within a study of cytomegalovirus exposure and HLA in healthy donors (dated by TCRdb to about 2017). About the investigation overall: An earlier analysis of 550 to 700 of the donors reported about 290 Gb of sequence data and 120 million or so unique TCR beta sequences from roughly 180 million T cells. Alongside the repertoire data, information on donor age, sex, ethnicity and CMV serostatus was compiled. A later genetic analysis took genome-wide SNP genotypes for about three fifths of the 666 donors and used that subset as a discovery cohort. An earlier analysis of around 580 of the donors used high-throughput TCR beta sequencing to judge whether each TCR beta V gene segment behaved as functional or pseudogenic. Approximately 330 gigabases of sequencing data and about 92 million unique TCR sequences made up an early release that covered several hundred HLA-typed donors. Among 300 to 500 genotyped donors of the cohort, an average of about 220,000 unique TCR beta nucleotide sequences was sequenced per donor, of which about 20% were non-productive. The T cell repertoires of around 730 subjects were profiled by immunosequencing and related to cytomegalovirus serostatus. Roughly 5 DR-DQ haplotypes were handled as single units for association and clustering, since linkage in the cohort was strong. The genetic ancestry cluster associated with self-reported Caucasian donors included roughly 84% of the roughly 400 genotyped donors. Class I and class II HLA loci were covered by the typing at four-digit resolution. The study combined high-throughput TCR immunosequencing, statistical association of individual TCRs with disease status, and machine learning to predict cytomegalovirus infection status. The aim of the study was to test whether cataloging public T cell receptors could identify signatures of past pathogen exposure. A later analysis re-examined previously published TCR beta repertoires from just over 650 donors and added high-resolution HLA genotyping to investigate patterns of TCR occurrence. Rather than using new phenotypic data, the later analysis identified candidate immune exposures from TCR beta sequences and from how often those sequences occurred across donors. Besides the first cohort of under 700 subjects, a separate validation cohort made up of over 95 different subjects was used. Every repertoire in the discovery cohort had been generated on one and the same sequencing platform. The number of donors typed differed by locus, with roughly 620-630 for A, B, C, DRB1 and DQB1, over 500 for DQA1, 600 to 610 for DPA1, and about 450 for DPB1.

About this clone itself: The antigen this receptor binds is unknown. Qualities for individual bases were not recorded, and no much larger clone is one base off.

In total, approximately 700 healthy bone marrow donors made up the cohort. At the time of sampling, every cohort member was nominally healthy, though immune exposures that went unrecorded were likely present. The donor tested CMV seronegative, placing the donor among the 350 to 400 seronegative members of the cohort. A peripheral blood sample was collected from each donor, and TCR beta sequencing was performed on peripheral blood mononuclear cells. The Qiagen DNeasy Blood Extraction Kit was used to extract genomic DNA from the blood cell samples. Trimming at the junction amounts to 4 bases on V and 0 bases on J, and the germline ends lie 10 bases apart. CDR1 and CDR2 were assigned from the germline V gene as MGHDK and SYGVNS. The CDR3 holds 15 amino acids from the cysteine to the phenylalanine. Just CDR3 DNA is preserved here, 45 bases in frame from base 1. General conclusions and limits of the study: Compared with equally common non-associated chains, HLA-associated TCR beta chains in a later analysis were more clonally expanded and had lower generation probabilities. An earlier analysis of several hundred of the donors showed that most TCR beta V segments appeared in productive rearrangements either about 90% or about 30% of the time, which broadly matched IMGT annotations. Specific HLA alleles were associated with over 15,000 TCR beta sequences at a false discovery rate of 0.05 in a later analysis. Roughly uniform sequencing depth across donors was assumed in presence/absence analyses, although this assumption may not hold. V-gene and J-gene trimming of TCR beta chains was associated with a missense DCLRE1C variant in a later genetic analysis, and the association was replicated in an independent cohort. Several of the top co-occurrence clusters appeared to be linked to parvovirus B19, influenza, CMV and Epstein-Barr virus, according to a later analysis. Because the 87-base-pair reads could not distinguish some IMGT-functional V segments, including TRBV6-2 and TRBV6-3, those segments were excluded. When HLA alleles, especially DR and DQ, strongly co-occurred, attributing TCR associations to individual alleles was difficult. Linkage disequilibrium might explain the correlated functional status among segregating V segments, but an unknown experimental factor could not be excluded. The study gave a list of some 150 TCR beta chains associated with cytomegalovirus. The authors suggested that the approach could potentially be generalized to other disease states and immunological phenotypes. Three of the identified cytomegalovirus-associated TCR beta chains were confirmed in vitro to be specific for cytomegalovirus antigens. Most CMV-associated TCR beta chains appeared to be HLA-restricted in a later analysis, and the HLA associations seemed to be driven largely by CMV exposure. This cohort had only TCR beta chains sequenced, and the lack of alpha or paired-chain data limited which features could be detected. The classifier was reported to diagnose cytomegalovirus status with high specificity and sensitivity in both the original and validation cohorts. In a later analysis, TCR association rates were found to vary across HLA loci, with the most associated TCRs seen for DRB1 alleles and the fewest for HLA-C alleles. For the cohort, immune exposure information was limited to CMV serostatus. In a later genetic analysis, fewer N-insertions in productive TCRs were reported among donors in an Asian-associated ancestry cluster than the roughly 700-donor mean. A cluster of highly shared sequence variants was judged likely to be a technical artifact of the sequencing pipeline. While some public TCRs were present in many individuals, most TCR sequences turned up only very rarely across donors. A further reported finding was that TCR beta sequences accurately predicted the HLA-A and HLA-B alleles for most subjects in the first cohort. HLA typing was unavailable for some donors at each locus, so association tests used only the typed subset. Because counts were too low, seventeen rarely observed V segments, including chromosome 9 orphons, were excluded from the earlier analysis of around 590 of the donors.

Libraries were constructed by the immunoSEQ multiplex PCR assay. A mixture of 60 forward primers for TCR Vbeta segments and 13 reverse primers for TCR Jbeta segments was used in the multiplex PCR. Amplification of the CDR3 region of rearranged TCR beta genes was performed with a multiplex PCR assay on genomic DNA. The Illumina HiSeq System was used to sequence the amplified TCR beta libraries as 87-base-pair reads. Per the source publication's procedure: A later analysis tallied some 79 million unique TCR beta chains across the 666 repertoires, and approximately 9.9 million of those chains were shared by two or more donors. Raw reads were error-corrected and collapsed into unique sequences by a nearest-neighbor algorithm in which closely related sequences were merged to remove PCR and sequencing errors. Alignment of CDR3 sequences to IMGT reference sequences was used to assign V, D and J gene segments. For a sequence to be retained, a match of at least six nucleotides to both a V gene segment and a J gene segment was required. A rearrangement counted as productive if the CDR3 had no stop codons and remained in frame with V and J, and every other rearrangement counted as non-productive. Following IMGT convention, CDR3 was defined as the stretch from the second conserved V-encoded cysteine to the conserved J-encoded phenylalanine. The earlier analysis of about 570 of the donors excluded any sequence lacking an unambiguous match to a single V gene segment. In an earlier analysis of 450 to 750 of the donors, a V segment was called functional when productive rearrangements were above 56.7%, and segregating when the standard deviation between donors exceeded 5%. A statistical classification framework was built to diagnose cytomegalovirus status from the catalog of TCR beta chain sequences. In a later analysis, V and J genes were assigned by comparing TCR nucleotide sequences against IMGT/GENE-DB human TR gene sequences. In a later analysis, CDR3 sequences and most-parsimonious VDJ recombination scenarios were assigned using the TCRdist pipeline. In a later analysis, each TCR beta chain was defined by its CDR3 amino acid sequence together with its V-gene family, and reads without a unique V-gene family were excluded. To address suspected cross-contamination and a sequencing artifact, a later analysis removed around 600 highly shared, low-generation-probability nucleotide sequences. In a later analysis, a clonal expansion index for each public chain was calculated from normalized within-repertoire ranks of inferred template counts. Generation probabilities in a later analysis came from a VDJ recombination model fitted to out-of-frame rearrangements, and those results were checked against IGoR. In a later analysis, TCR-TCR, TCR-HLA and TCR-CMV co-occurrence was scored with hypergeometric tests, and a repertoire-size bias correction was applied to TCR pairs. False discovery rates were estimated in a later analysis by permuting HLA or CMV assignments 20 times. A later analysis grouped co-occurring TCRs with DBSCAN, adding TCRdist sequence similarity when clustering within HLA-allele-positive subsets. Co-occurrence clustering excluded repertoires with fewer than 30,000 or more than 120,000 public chains, plus five with anomalous nucleotide sharing. This is the immuneACCESS table as TCRdb keeps it, with only in-frame sequences that have V and J called. A part of the clones is gone; compared with another copy, unresolved V genes explain less than half, and the rest is unexplained. D and trimming were read from the DNA, whereas the V and J calls and clone size are those reported in that table. This sample has around 99,000 clones in its table, and around 73% of those were observed once. The ten largest clones capture roughly 8% of the sample.

This TCR derives from a young man in good health and CMV-seronegative. The sequenced sample was PBMCs. Here the chain combines TRBV25-1 and TRBJ2-1; perhaps TRBD2 is the D gene, with 5 bases matching. At the DNA level, the sequence is TGTGCCAGCAGTGCGAGGAGGAGCTCCTACAATGAGCAGTTCTTC. It translates as CASSARRSSYNEQFF.